This TCR beta chain emerged from a study of T cells in Graves' hyperthyroidism and ophthalmopathy. Overall study context: Blood from the periphery was taken at initial diagnosis, before any treatment.

Authors of the study amplified TCR beta CDR3 regions from RNA transcripts. A set of HTBI primers served as the primers for a first-round RT-PCR of the TCR CDR3. TCRdb used MiXCR to reprocess the multiplex PCR reads, holding one entry per CDR3 protein. The repertoire includes 600,000 to 650,000 distinct CDR3 sequences, roughly 20% of them detected once, and 30% to 40% sits in the top ten. Concerning this clonotype: Its antigen remains unknown.

Broader study findings: Ophthalmopathy onset followed model prediction by a median about seven months. Most thyroid clonotypes with frequency above 0.001 were detected in blood.

A NOSPECS grade of at least 4, a Clinical Activity Score of at least 3 and duration under 3 months were recorded in ophthalmopathy patients. Germline lookup yields CDR1 SGHTA and CDR2 FQGNSA. The CDR3 extends over 18 amino acids. Trimming removed 5 bases from V and 1 base from J; junction bases left unmatched: 16. The chain is built from TRBV7-2 and TRBJ1-1; 7 nucleotides line up with TRBD1. The sample was blood. The receptor was derived from a man aged 25 to 45 with Graves' ophthalmopathy. The CDR3 loop reads CASSISARDSCTNTEAFF. CDR3 sequence (DNA): TGTGCCAGCAGCATAAGTGCCCGGGACAGCTGTACGAACACTGAAGCTTTCTTT.